The next 14 T cell receptor beta chains were all read from a single sample in a study of T cell responses to AZD1222 COVID-19 vaccine (dated by TCRdb to the early 2020s). The intended sense of this specimen's time point label: baseline before first vaccination. What the treatment or condition label conveys for this sample: meningococcal conjugate vaccine given as trial control. Libraries were made using the immunoSEQ multiplex PCR assay. Drawn from immuneACCESS, this table holds only the in-frame rearrangements with V and J called that TCRdb kept. Clones are partly lost; checked studies trace under half to an unresolved V gene and leave the rest unexplained. The sample data list 150,000 to 200,000 clones, and about 89% of these were observed just once. In total, the top ten clones hold under 3.5% of the sample. The specimen comprised peripheral blood, sampled on day 0 of MenACWY control vaccination. These receptors originate from an adult in good health.

The V call is TRBV19, the J call TRBJ1-2; 7 bases are shared with TRBD1. Germline CDR1 and CDR2: LNHDA and SQIVND (reference sequence). The trim removed 5 bases at V and 5 bases at J, leaving 8 bases unmatched. The CDR3 sequence is 14 residues long. The DNA of the CDR3 is TGTGCCAGTAGTCCGAGGACAGGCCTGTATGGCTACACCTTC. As protein: CASSPRTGLYGYTF.

The chain combines TRBV30 with TRBJ1-5; D gene unclear. Germline CDR1 is GTSNPN and CDR2 is SVGIG (reference sequence). V dropped 3 bases and J dropped 6 bases, with 12 bases sitting between them. CDR3 size: 13 residues. CDR3 region: CAWSTGLGQPQHF. Here the CDR3 DNA reads TGTGCCTGGAGCACTGGGCTGGGTCAGCCCCAGCATTTT.

This chain links TRBV7-2 with TRBJ2-7; either TRBD1 or TRBD2 may supply D (5 bases each). Germline CDR1 is SGHTA and CDR2 is FQGNSA. V was clipped by 1 base and J by 2 bases, with 12 bases between them. The CDR3 extends over 15 amino acids. CDR3 coding DNA: TGTGCCAGCAGCTTAGATGGGACCCTGACCTACGAGCAGTACTTC. It specifies CASSLDGTLTYEQYF.

DNA of the CDR3: TGTGCCACCAGTTTGGCGGGAGTCGGGGCAGATACGCAGTATTTT. Protein sequence: CATSLAGVGADTQYF. The chain carries TRBV24-1 and TRBJ2-3; TRBD2 matches 7 bases. The CDR3 sequence is 15 residues long. From germline, CDR1 is KGHDR and CDR2 SFDVKD. Losses at the gene ends were 6 bases for V and 4 bases for J; bases not matched to a gene: 9.

This chain links TRBV19 with TRBJ1-1; 11 positions agree with TRBD1. CDR3 length: 16 amino acids. The germline CDR1 and CDR2 sequences are LNHDA and SQIVND (reference sequence). With 5 bases clipped from V and 0 bases from J, the junction kept 5 bases outside the gene matches. CDR3 nucleotide sequence: TGTGCCAGTAGTGGACAGGGGGCGCCCATGAACACTGAAGCTTTCTTT. Translated, it gives CASSGQGAPMNTEAFF.

This chain connects TRBV5-1 to TRBJ2-3; D uncertain. Germline CDR1 is SGHRS and CDR2 is YFSETQ. V lost 0 bases, J lost 0 bases, and 11 bases lay in between. This CDR3 is built from 16 residues. The CDR3 sequence: CASSLAQSASTDTQYF. Written as DNA, the CDR3 is TGCGCCAGCAGCTTGGCACAGAGCGCGAGCACAGATACGCAGTATTTT.

V is TRBV11-2 and J is TRBJ1-1; no clear D gene. V dropped 1 base and J dropped 4 bases, with 4 bases sitting between them. Germline V CDR1 and CDR2: SGHAT, FQNNGV. This CDR3 has 12 amino acids. The CDR3 protein is CASSLAVTEAFF. The CDR3 nucleotides read TGTGCCAGCAGCTTAGCGGTCACTGAAGCTTTCTTT.

V usage is TRBV7-9 and J usage is TRBJ2-1, with a possible D match to TRBD1 (6 bases). V shed 0 bases and J shed 8 bases, with 11 bases lying between them. Germline-derived CDR1 and CDR2 are SEHNR and FQNEAQ (reference sequence). The CDR3 sequence is 14 residues long. This CDR3 reads CASSLANREYEQFF. For the CDR3, the DNA is TGTGCCAGCAGCTTAGCGAACAGGGAATATGAGCAGTTCTTC.

V gene TRBV24-1 combines with J gene TRBJ1-2; a weak D match, TRBD1 (6 bases). CDR1 and CDR2 from the germline V gene are KGHDR and SFDVKD. The V end lost 4 bases, the J end lost 2 bases, and 10 bases lay between the germline ends. CDR3 length: 14 residues. The CDR3 spells CATSDPQGNYGYTF. The CDR3, as DNA: TGTGCCACCAGTGACCCCCAGGGGAACTATGGCTACACCTTC.

The chain carries TRBV21-1 and TRBJ2-5; the table names TRBD2, a call not compared with the DNA. TRBV21-1 is labeled a pseudogene. The CDR3 consists of 14 residues. CDR3 bases: TGTGCCAGCAGCATTTTAGCGGGGACAGAGACCCAGTACTTC. Residues: CASSILAGTETQYF.

J is TRBJ2-7 and V is TRBV19, with TRBD2 identical over 13 bases. The CDR3 has 15 residues. V lost 3 bases and J lost 3; bases outside the gene matches: 2. In germline, CDR1 is LNHDA, CDR2 SQIVND (reference sequence). CDR3 sequence reads: CASSIGLAGDYEQYF. As DNA, the CDR3 is TGTGCCAGTAGTATTGGACTAGCGGGAGACTACGAGCAGTACTTC. Combining the CDR3 with reference TRBV19 and TRBJ2-7 gives the whole variable domain DGGITQSPKYLFRKEGQNVTLSCEQNLNHDAMYWYRQDPGQGLRLIYYSQIVNDFQKGDIAEGYSVSREKKESFPLTVTSAQKNPTAFYLCASSIGLAGDYEQYFGPGTRLTVT.

This chain joins TRBV21-1 and TRBJ1-6. TRBV21-1 is described as a pseudogene. The CDR3 sequence is 18 residues long. The CDR3 spells CASSAHYSRSSYNSPLHF. In DNA, the CDR3 is TGTGCCAGCAGCGCCCATTACAGCAGGAGCTCCTATAATTCACCCCTCCACTTT.

The chain employs TRBV5-1 and TRBJ2-1; 8 bases fit TRBD1. V lost 0 bases to trimming and J lost 7 bases; unmatched junction nucleotides: 3. The CDR3 totals 14 residues. In germline, CDR1 is SGHRS, CDR2 YFSETQ. In DNA form, the CDR3 reads TGCGCCAGCAGCTTGGTCACAGGGGGAAATGAGCAGTTCTTC. Encoded protein: CASSLVTGGNEQFF.

This clone came up once. The chain has TRBV3-1 (or the pseudogene TRBV3-2) and TRBJ1-2, with 8 bases aligning to TRBD1. Germline CDR1 and CDR2: LGHDT and YNNKEL (reference sequence). With 5 bases clipped from V and 4 bases from J, the junction kept 3 bases outside the gene matches. The CDR3 length is 13 residues. CDR3 loop: CASSSQGAYGYTF. CDR3 coding DNA: TGTGCCAGCAGCAGTCAGGGGGCCTATGGCTACACCTTC.